This TCR beta chain was profiled in a study of blood T cell repertoires in COVID-19. Study-wide background: Samples of COVID-19 (acute and convalescent) were obtained from the United States, Italy and Spain. From T cells, B-cell-depleted T cells, or PBMCs came the material, which was cDNA or gDNA.

In the authors' methods: It was from reference gene primer amplification that nucleated cell counts were estimated. Sequencing used immunoSEQ multiplex PCR; TCRdb keeps in-frame clones, though not all of them. V and J calls and clone size come straight from that table; D and trimming were deduced from the DNA. The sample has more than 90,000 clones; roughly 84% are singletons. Sequencing input: peripheral blood. This TCR was sampled from a man aged 35-49 years with acute or convalescent COVID-19.

In nucleotides, the CDR3 is TGTGCCAGCAGTTTCCTGGCCTGGCGGGAGGAAAGCACAGATACGCAGTATTTT. As protein: CASSFLAWREESTDTQYF. V and J are TRBV28 and TRBJ2-3; TRBD2 aligns across 8 bases. The CDR3 has 18 residues. Germline V gene lookup returns CDR1 MDHEN and CDR2 SYDVKM. V lost 3 bases to trimming and J lost 0 bases; unmatched junction nucleotides: 11.